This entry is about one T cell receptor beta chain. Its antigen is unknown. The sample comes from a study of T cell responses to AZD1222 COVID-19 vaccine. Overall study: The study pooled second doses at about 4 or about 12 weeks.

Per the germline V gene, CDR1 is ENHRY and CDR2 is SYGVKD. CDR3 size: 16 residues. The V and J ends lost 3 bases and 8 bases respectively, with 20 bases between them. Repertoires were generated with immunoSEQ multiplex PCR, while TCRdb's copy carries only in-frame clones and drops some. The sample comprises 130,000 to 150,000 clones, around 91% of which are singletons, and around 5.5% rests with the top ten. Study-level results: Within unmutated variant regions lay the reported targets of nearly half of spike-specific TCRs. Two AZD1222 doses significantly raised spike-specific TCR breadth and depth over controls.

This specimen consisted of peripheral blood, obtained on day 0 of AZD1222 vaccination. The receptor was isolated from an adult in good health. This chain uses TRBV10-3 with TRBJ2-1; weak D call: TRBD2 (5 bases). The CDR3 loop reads CAISEESGPPLDEQFF. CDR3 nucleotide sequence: TGTGCCATCAGTGAAGAAAGCGGTCCCCCCCTGGATGAGCAGTTCTTC.